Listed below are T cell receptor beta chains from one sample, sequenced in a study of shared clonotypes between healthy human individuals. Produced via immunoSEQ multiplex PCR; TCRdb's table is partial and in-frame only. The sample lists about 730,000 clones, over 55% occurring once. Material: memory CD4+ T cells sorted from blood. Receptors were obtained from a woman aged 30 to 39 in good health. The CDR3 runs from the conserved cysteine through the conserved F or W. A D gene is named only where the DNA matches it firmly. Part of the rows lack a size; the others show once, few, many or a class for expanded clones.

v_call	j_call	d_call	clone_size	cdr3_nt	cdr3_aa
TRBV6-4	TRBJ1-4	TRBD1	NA	TGTGCCAGCAGTGCTCTCCCTGGGACAGGGCTCGATGAAAAACTGTTTTTT	CASSALPGTGLDEKLFF
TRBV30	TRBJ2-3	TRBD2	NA	TGTGCCTGGAGCCCCTCGGCGGGAGGGGGCACAGATACGCAGTATTTT	CAWSPSAGGGTDTQYF
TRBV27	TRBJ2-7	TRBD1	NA	TGTGCCAGCAGGAGAACAGCCGGGACAGGGCCCCGCGAGCAGTACTTC	CASRRTAGTGPREQYF
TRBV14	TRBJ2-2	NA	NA	TGTGCCAGCAGCCAATTGGTGGGGCCTACGAACACCGGGGAGCTGTTTTTT	CASSQLVGPTNTGELFF
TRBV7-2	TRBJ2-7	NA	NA	TGTGCCAGCAGCCCCCCAGGAGGGAGCACCCACGAGCAGTACTTC	CASSPPGGSTHEQYF
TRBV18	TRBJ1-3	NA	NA	TGTGCCAGCTCACCACCGGCCGGCTCTGGAAACACCATATATTTT	CASSPPAGSGNTIYF
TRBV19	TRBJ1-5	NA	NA	TGTGCCGGTGAACTCTGGGGGGTAAGCTATCACAATCAGCCCCAGCATTTT	CAGELWGVSYHNQPQHF
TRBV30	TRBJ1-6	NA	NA	TGTGCCGGTCGGGCAGGTCCTTCACCCCTCCACTTT	CAGRAGPSPLHF
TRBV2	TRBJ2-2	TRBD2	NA	TGTGCCAGCAGAGACCCGGGACTAGCGGCCACCGGGGAGCTGTTTTTT	CASRDPGLAATGELFF
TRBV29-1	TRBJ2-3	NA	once	TGCAGCGTTGAAATGGAGTTGACAGATACGCAGTATTTT	CSVEMELTDTQYF
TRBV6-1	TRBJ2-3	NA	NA	TGTGCCAGCAGTGAAGGAGGACGGTTGAACACAGATACGCAGTATTTT	CASSEGGRLNTDTQYF
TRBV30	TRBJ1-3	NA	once	TGTGCCTGGAGTGTACAAGACTCTGGAAACACCATATATTTT	CAWSVQDSGNTIYF
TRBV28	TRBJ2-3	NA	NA	TGTGCCAGTAGCGGACAGGTTAGCACAGATACGCAGTATTTT	CASSGQVSTDTQYF
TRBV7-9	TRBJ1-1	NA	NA	TGTGCCAGCAGCTTAAGGCAGACGACCGGAGCTTTCTTT	CASSLRQTTGAFF
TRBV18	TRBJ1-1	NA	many	TGTGCCAGCTCCCCTGGACTGAACACTGAAGCTTTCTTT	CASSPGLNTEAFF
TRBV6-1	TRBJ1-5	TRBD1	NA	TGTGCCAGCAGGGGACAGATTGATCAGCCCCAGCATTTT	CASRGQIDQPQHF
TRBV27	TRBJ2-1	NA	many	TGTGCCAGCAGTTCCAGGGTCAATGAGCAGTTCTTC	CASSSRVNEQFF
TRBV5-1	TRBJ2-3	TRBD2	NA	TGCGCCAGCAGCTTGTCAGCGGGATCGGGTACAGATACGCAGTATTTT	CASSLSAGSGTDTQYF
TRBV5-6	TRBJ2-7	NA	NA	TGTGCCAGCAGCTTGCAGCCCTACGAGCAGTACTTC	CASSLQPYEQYF
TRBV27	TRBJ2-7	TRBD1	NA	TGTGCCACCGCGGACAGGGACGGGTACGAGCAGTACTTC	CATADRDGYEQYF
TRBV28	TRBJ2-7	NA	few	TGTGCCAGCAGTTCAGGGGACTCAAGGGGCGAGCAGTACTTC	CASSSGDSRGEQYF
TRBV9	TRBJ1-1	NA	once	TGTGCCAGCAGCGTCCGGACAGACACTGAAGCTTTCTTT	CASSVRTDTEAFF
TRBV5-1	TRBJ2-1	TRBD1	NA	TGCGCCAGCAGCGAGGACAGGGGCTCCTACAATGAGCAGTTCTTC	CASSEDRGSYNEQFF
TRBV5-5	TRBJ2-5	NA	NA	TGTGCCAGCAGAACCCCCTATGGGACAGAGACCCAGTACTTC	CASRTPYGTETQYF
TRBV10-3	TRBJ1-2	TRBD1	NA	TGTGCCATCAACTCTCAGGGGGTAGCTAACTATGGCTACACCTTC	CAINSQGVANYGYTF
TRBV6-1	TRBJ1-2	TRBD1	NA	TGTGCCAGCACCACAGGGGTCAGTGGCTACACCTTC	CASTTGVSGYTF
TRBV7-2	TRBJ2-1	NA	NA	TGTGCCAGCAGCTCGAGCGGGTATAGCTCCTACAATGAGCAGTTCTTC	CASSSSGYSSYNEQFF
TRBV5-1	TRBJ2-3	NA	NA	TGCGCCAGCAGCTCGGGACATATCACAGATACGCAGTATTTT	CASSSGHITDTQYF
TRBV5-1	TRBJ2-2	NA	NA	TGCGCCAGCAGCTCCTTAGGGAGCGGAAACACCGGGGAGCTGTTTTTT	CASSSLGSGNTGELFF
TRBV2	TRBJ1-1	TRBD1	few	TGTGCCACAGGGACAGGGGTCACTGAAGCTTTCTTT	CATGTGVTEAFF
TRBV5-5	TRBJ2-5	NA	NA	TGTGCCAGCAGCTTGGCACTCCTGATGCAAGAGACCCAGTACTTC	CASSLALLMQETQYF
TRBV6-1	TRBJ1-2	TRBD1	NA	TGTGCCAGCAATTCCGGGACAGGGTCTTACTATGGCTACACCTTC	CASNSGTGSYYGYTF
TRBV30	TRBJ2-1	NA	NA	TGTGCCTGGAAAGCAGTAAACTCCCCCTACAATGAGCAGTTCTTC	CAWKAVNSPYNEQFF
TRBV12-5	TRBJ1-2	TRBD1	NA	TGTGCTATCGGAAGCCTTCCGGGACAGGGGGTAACACTATATGGCTACACCTTC	CAIGSLPGQGVTLYGYTF
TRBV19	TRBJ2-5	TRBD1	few	TGTGCCAGTAGTATCAGGGGGCAGGGAGAGACCCAGTACTTC	CASSIRGQGETQYF
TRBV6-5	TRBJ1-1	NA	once	TGTGCCAGCAGGCTACAGGGAGACTGGAACACTGAAGCTTTCTTT	CASRLQGDWNTEAFF
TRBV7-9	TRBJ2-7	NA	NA	TGTGCCAGCAGCCCAACCGATAACGAGCAGTACTTC	CASSPTDNEQYF
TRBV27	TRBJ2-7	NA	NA	TGTGCCAGCCGCCCGGTTTCCGAGGGGGCCTACGAGCAGTACTTC	CASRPVSEGAYEQYF
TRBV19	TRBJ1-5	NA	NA	TGTGCCAGTAGTATAGCCCCACAGGGCGGCAATCAGCCCCAGCATTTT	CASSIAPQGGNQPQHF
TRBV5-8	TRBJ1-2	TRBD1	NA	TGTGCCAGCAGCCCAATGTCGGACAGGGGGATCCGTGGCTACACCTTC	CASSPMSDRGIRGYTF
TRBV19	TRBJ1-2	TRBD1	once	TGTGCCAGTAGAGACAGGGTTTCGGACTATGGCTACACCTTC	CASRDRVSDYGYTF
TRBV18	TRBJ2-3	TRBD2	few	TGTGCCAGCTCCCAAACTAGCGCCACAGATACGCAGTATTTT	CASSQTSATDTQYF
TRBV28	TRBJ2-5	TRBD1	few	TGTGCCAGCAGTTTGGCGGGACAGGGGCAAGAGACCCAGTACTTC	CASSLAGQGQETQYF
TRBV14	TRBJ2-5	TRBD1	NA	TGTGCCAGCAGCCAAGATAAAGGGACAGTGGGGGAGACCCAGTACTTC	CASSQDKGTVGETQYF